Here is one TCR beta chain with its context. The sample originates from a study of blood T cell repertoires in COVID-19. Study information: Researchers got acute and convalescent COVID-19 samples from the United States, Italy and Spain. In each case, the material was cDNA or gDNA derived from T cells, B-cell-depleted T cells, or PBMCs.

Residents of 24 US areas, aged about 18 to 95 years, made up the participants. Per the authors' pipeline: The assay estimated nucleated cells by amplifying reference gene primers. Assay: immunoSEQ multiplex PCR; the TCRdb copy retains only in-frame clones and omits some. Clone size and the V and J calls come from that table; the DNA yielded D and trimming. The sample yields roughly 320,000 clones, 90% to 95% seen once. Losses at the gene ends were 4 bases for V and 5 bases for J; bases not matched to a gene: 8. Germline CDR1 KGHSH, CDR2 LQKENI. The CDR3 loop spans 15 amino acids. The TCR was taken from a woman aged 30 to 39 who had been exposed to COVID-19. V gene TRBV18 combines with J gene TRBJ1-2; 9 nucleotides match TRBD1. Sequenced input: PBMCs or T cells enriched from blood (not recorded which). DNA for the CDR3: TGTGCCAGCTCACTCACCGGACAGGGGAGTTATGGCTACACCTTC. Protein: CASSLTGQGSYGYTF.